Sequencing of this TCR beta chain was carried out in a study of blood T cell repertoires in COVID-19. Data came from immunoSEQ multiplex PCR; TCRdb stores just in-frame clones and leaves some out. Of tens of thousands of clones listed, approximately 84% are singletons. Unmatched junction bases numbered 2, after V lost 1 base and J lost 1 base. Germline CDR1 and CDR2: SGHVS and FNYEAQ. This CDR3 is 15 amino acids long. This clone has a single count. The V call is TRBV7-6, the J call TRBJ2-3; 7 positions match TRBD1. This sequence originates from a man between 60 and 75 years old with acute or convalescent COVID-19. Material for sequencing was peripheral blood. The CDR3: CASSLGGQGTDTQYF. The DNA of the CDR3 is TGTGCCAGCAGCTTAGGTGGACAGGGCACAGATACGCAGTATTTT.